These 19 T cell receptor beta chains originate from one sample sequenced in a study of T cell repertoires in cytomegalovirus infection. TCRdb reanalysed the reads using MiXCR and keeps one entry per CDR3 protein. The sample consists of a few hundred thousand distinct CDR3 sequences, 35% to 50% of them appearing once. Their recognized antigens are unknown. The input for sequencing was cultured PBMCs, taken from culture after CMV antigen stimulation. The receptors come from a human donor in good health (CMV status not recorded). Some clones in this sample may be carry-over from other donors' samples.

This clonotype showed up just a few times. The chain is built from TRBV6-2 or TRBV6-3 and TRBJ2-1; unclear D gene. CDR3 size: 18 residues. In germline, CDR1 is MNHEY, CDR2 SVGEGT. V gave up 8 bases and J gave up 7 bases, with 30 bases separating them. In nucleotides, the CDR3 is TGTGCCAGCTCAAAAAGAAGAGTGCCCCTCGGTGTTGATAATGAGCAGTTCTTC. Translated, it gives CASSKRRVPLGVDNEQFF.

This clonotype has only a few counts. The gene calls are TRBV11-3 and TRBJ2-3; 11 positions match TRBD1. V gave up 1 base and J gave up 6 bases; unmatched junction bases: 9. The CDR3 runs to 17 residues. Germline CDR1 is SGHNT and CDR2 is YENEEA. The CDR3 region has the DNA TGTGCCAGCAGCTTAGCTACCGGGACAGGGGGTTCGGATACGCAGTATTTT. It specifies CASSLATGTGGSDTQYF.

V is TRBV7-2 and J is TRBJ2-7, with TRBD2 matching 8 bases. There are 16 residues in the CDR3. V lost 1 base and J lost 1; bases outside the gene matches: 6. Germline V gene data show CDR1 as SGHTA and CDR2 as FQGNSA. CDR3 nucleotide sequence: TGTGCCAGCAGCTTAGTCGGGGGGGCTTCGTCCTACGAGCAGTACTTC. Encoded protein: CASSLVGGASSYEQYF.

This clonotype was recorded a few times. The V call is TRBV2, the J call TRBJ1-6; no firm D call. The CDR3 is 19 residues long. CDR1 and CDR2 (germline): SNHLY, FYNNEI. V lost 4 bases and J 7 bases, leaving 26 bases between the germline ends. Written as DNA, the CDR3 is TGTGCCAGCAGTGCGCTTCCGGCCCCTCGACCGTATCTAAATTCACCCCTCCACTTT. It encodes CASSALPAPRPYLNSPLHF.

This clonotype was seen more than once but under ten times. The chain joins TRBV7-8 to TRBJ2-1; D remains unclear. V was shortened by 4 bases and J by 0 bases, with 13 bases between the two germline ends. Germline V gene sequence: CDR1 SGHVS, CDR2 FQNEAQ. This CDR3 is 16 amino acids long. This CDR3 reads CASSSPRVFSYNEQFF. CDR3 coding DNA: TGTGCCAGCAGCTCCCCCCGGGTCTTCTCCTACAATGAGCAGTTCTTC.

The V gene is TRBV6-2 or TRBV6-3, the J gene TRBJ2-7, with TRBD1 as a possible D gene (6 bases). This CDR3 is 15 amino acids long. V lost 2 bases to trimming and J lost 4 bases, with 15 bases between them. Germline CDR1 is MNHEY and CDR2 is SVGEGT. In DNA form, the CDR3 reads TGTGCCAGCAGTTACGAAACAGGGTTGAGATACGAGCAGTACTTC. It encodes CASSYETGLRYEQYF.

The CDR3: CASSFSKDTQYF. CDR3 nucleotide sequence: TGTGCCAGCAGTTTTTCAAAAGATACGCAGTATTTT. This rearrangement joins TRBV12-3 or TRBV12-4 to TRBJ2-3; D uncertain. Trimming took off 3 bases at V and 5 bases at J, with 6 bases between the two ends. The CDR3 spans 12 residues.

The chain recombines TRBV7-6 with TRBJ1-2, with D perhaps matching TRBD1 (5 bases). CDR1 SGHVS and CDR2 FNYEAQ come from the germline V gene. The CDR3 extends over 12 amino acids. Trimming shortened V by 11 bases and J by 8 bases, and 18 bases separated the two germline ends. CDR3 sequence: CAATPGAKGYTF. CDR3 in DNA: TGTGCCGCCACCCCCGGGGCGAAGGGCTACACCTTC.

The V gene is TRBV24-1, the J gene TRBJ2-7; 8 nucleotides line up with TRBD1. J was trimmed by 2 bases and V by 3 bases; bases with no gene match: 8. CDR1 and CDR2 from the germline V gene are KGHDR and SFDVKD. The CDR3 consists of 16 residues. The CDR3 DNA reads as TGTGCCACCAGTGATCCTACCGGGACAGGAGCCTACGAGCAGTACTTC. Translated: CATSDPTGTGAYEQYF.

The V gene is TRBV7-2, the J gene TRBJ2-1; 8 bases agree with TRBD2. The junction had 15 bases not matched to a gene; V was cut back by 3 bases and J by 8 bases. The CDR3 loop spans 17 amino acids. CDR1 is SGHTA, CDR2 FQGNSA, per germline. In DNA form, the CDR3 reads TGTGCCAGCAGCTTTAGGGTGTCGGGGGGGGGCTCCTATGAGCAGTTCTTC. Amino acids: CASSFRVSGGGSYEQFF.

This clonotype occurred a few times. The rearrangement uses TRBV7-2 and TRBJ1-5; no reliable D call. The V and J ends lost 1 base and 0 bases respectively, with 4 bases between them. Germline V gene data show CDR1 as SGHTA and CDR2 as FQGNSA. The CDR3 totals 14 residues. CDR3 bases: TGTGCCAGCAGCTTAGGAATTAGCAATCAGCCCCAGCATTTT. Translation: CASSLGISNQPQHF.

The sample holds many counts of this clonotype. This chain's CDR3 is CASSQDSYEQYF. The CDR3 DNA follows: TGTGCCAGCAGTCAGGACAGCTACGAGCAGTACTTC. The chain couples TRBV7-9 to TRBJ2-7, with D possibly being TRBD1 (6 bases). CDR1 and CDR2 from the germline V gene are SEHNR and FQNEAQ (reference sequence). Trimming removed 6 bases at V and 3 bases at J, with 9 bases between. This CDR3 has 12 amino acids.

The chain joins TRBV19 to TRBJ2-2; D is possibly TRBD1 (5 bases). CDR3 length equals 14 residues. The V end lost 5 bases, the J end lost 2 bases, and 9 bases lay between the germline ends. Germline-derived CDR1 and CDR2 are LNHDA and SQIVND (reference sequence). In DNA form, the CDR3 reads TGTGCCAGTAGTTGGACAAGCAACACCGGGGAGCTGTTTTTT. It codes for CASSWTSNTGELFF.

The chain links TRBV23-1 to TRBJ2-1, with TRBD1 identical over 9 bases. TRBV23-1 is recorded as an ORF, its role being uncertain. The CDR3 is 17 amino acids. V lost 4 bases, J lost 7 bases, and 14 bases stayed unmatched. CDR3 sequence: CASSPDVGQGVRNEQFF. In nucleotides, the CDR3 is TGCGCCAGCAGTCCCGACGTGGGACAGGGTGTTAGGAATGAGCAGTTCTTC.

The gene calls are TRBV20-1 and TRBJ2-7; D possibly corresponds to TRBD1 (6 bases). Trimming took 0 bases from V and 6 from J, leaving 15 bases between them. CDR3 length equals 14 residues. Looked up from germline, CDR1 is DFQATT and CDR2 is SNEGSKA (reference sequence). The chain's CDR3 is CSAREARGPREQYF. The CDR3 DNA sequence: TGCAGTGCTAGAGAGGCCAGGGGCCCTCGCGAGCAGTACTTC.

This clonotype has more than one count but fewer than ten. The chain joins TRBV2 to TRBJ2-1; the D call may be TRBD1 or TRBD2 (5 bases each). V was trimmed by 11 bases and J by 5 bases, leaving 16 bases between them. The CDR3 covers 13 residues. Germline lookup yields CDR1 SNHLY and CDR2 FYNNEI. The CDR3 is CACFEGFDNEQFF. CDR3 coding DNA: TGTGCCTGCTTCGAGGGGTTCGACAATGAGCAGTTCTTC.

This clonotype was picked up many times. DNA for the CDR3: TGTGCCAGCAGCGTAATCGGGACGAATGAAAAACTGTTTTTT. Translation gives CASSVIGTNEKLFF. The chain recombines TRBV7-2 with TRBJ1-4, with D possibly being TRBD1 (5 bases). This CDR3 has 14 residues. The V gene's germline CDR1 is SGHTA and CDR2 FQGNSA. Trimming took 5 bases from V and 5 from J, leaving 12 bases between them.

This clonotype showed up many times. The chain carries TRBV6-1 and TRBJ1-4; D ambiguous. This CDR3 contains 12 residues. Per germline, CDR1 MNHNS and CDR2 SASEGT. Trimming cost V 8 bases and J 6 bases, with 10 bases left between them. The CDR3 DNA sequence: TGTGCCAGCGGGGAGAGGGATGAAAAACTGTTTTTT. Translating gives CASGERDEKLFF.

This clonotype was detected only a few times. The chain carries TRBV6-1 and TRBJ2-1; 9 nucleotides align to TRBD1. Losses at the gene ends were 8 bases for V and 5 bases for J; bases not matched to a gene: 10. The CDR3 totals 15 residues. Germline V lookup: CDR1 MNHNS, CDR2 SASEGT. The CDR3 sequence is CASGKGQGGNNEQFF. As DNA, the CDR3 is TGTGCCAGCGGAAAGGGACAGGGAGGGAACAATGAGCAGTTCTTC.